The T cell receptor (beta chain) described here comes from a study of cytomegalovirus exposure and HLA in healthy donors. The CDR3 consists of 18 residues. Germline lookup yields CDR1 LNHDA and CDR2 SQIVND (reference sequence). V lost 6 bases and J lost 0, with 18 bases in between. The PCR had 60 Vbeta and 13 Jbeta primers. The method was immunoSEQ multiplex PCR; TCRdb's version includes in-frame clones alone and lacks a portion of them. The repertoire consists of fewer than 150,000 clones, with approximately 80% occurring once and the leading ten covering roughly 6.2%. Turning to this clone: Its antigen is not known.

Regarding the study as a whole: It is likely that the observed cluster of highly shared sequence variants was a sequencing artifact. As a later analysis revealed, the rate of TCR association differed by HLA locus, with DRB1 most and HLA-C fewest. Previously analyzed data showed that most TCR beta V segments were productive at a frequency of about 90% or about 30%. Researchers had no immune exposure information except CMV serostatus available.

What was sequenced was PBMCs. The genes are TRBV19 and TRBJ2-6, with D possibly being TRBD1 (7 bases). This TCR derives from a woman between 35 and 50 years old in good health and CMV-seropositive. CDR3 protein: CASSKAGQSSSGANVLTF. In DNA form, the CDR3 reads TGTGCCAGTAGCAAGGCGGGACAGTCGTCCTCTGGGGCCAACGTCCTGACTTTC.